Presented here are 17 T cell receptor beta chains from one specimen sequenced in a study of blood T cells in healthy people across ages. Primed by a sample-barcoded 5' primer and a J-beta primer mix, a second PCR proceeded for 7 to 11 cycles. One entry per CDR3 protein results from TCRdb running MiXCR on the 5' RACE reads. The sample lists 1.5 million to 2 million distinct CDR3 sequences, around half occurring once. Specimen: blood. These receptors were taken from a woman aged 40 to 50 in good health.

This chain connects TRBV7-2 to TRBJ2-3; tentatively, D is TRBD1 (7 bases). The CDR3 has 15 amino acids. V was pared by 5 bases and J by 3 bases, with 15 bases between. CDR1 is SGHTA, CDR2 FQGNSA, per germline. The DNA of the CDR3 is TGTGCCAGCAGCACACCAGCAGGGGGGACAGATACGCAGTATTTT. Its translation: CASSTPAGGTDTQYF. Together with reference TRBV7-2 and TRBJ2-3, the CDR3 gives the full variable domain: GAGVSQSPSNKVTEKGKDVELRCDPISGHTALYWYRQSLGQGLEFLIYFQGNSAPDKSGLPSDRFSAERTGGSVSTLTIQRTQQEDSAVYLCASSTPAGGTDTQYFGPGTRLTVL.

This clonotype was counted a few times. The chain joins TRBV4-1 to TRBJ2-3, with D perhaps matching TRBD2 (6 bases). This CDR3 has 16 residues. CDR1 MGHRA and CDR2 YSYEKL come from the germline V gene. Trimming pared 0 bases from V and 4 bases from J, leaving 14 bases between. For the CDR3, the DNA is TGCGCCAGCAGCCAAGATGTGAGTCTAGCGTCAGATACGCAGTATTTT. Translation: CASSQDVSLASDTQYF.

The CDR3 here is CATSRVRGIEAFF. The DNA of the CDR3 is TGTGCCACCAGCAGAGTCCGGGGGATTGAAGCTTTCTTT. The chain couples TRBV15 to TRBJ1-1, with D possibly TRBD1 on 5 matching bases. V lost 1 base, J lost 7 bases, and 10 bases lay in between. This CDR3 comprises 13 residues. The germline V gene has CDR1 LNHNV and CDR2 YYDKDF (reference sequence).

The chain is built from TRBV6-1 and TRBJ1-1; 8 nucleotides match TRBD1. With 6 bases clipped from V and 5 bases from J, the junction kept 8 bases outside the gene matches. The germline V gene has CDR1 MNHNS and CDR2 SASEGT. The CDR3 runs 14 residues. In nucleotides, the CDR3 is TGTGCCAGCAGGGGGACAGGAAGCTCGACTGAAGCTTTCTTT. Translating it yields CASRGTGSSTEAFF.

This chain joins TRBV7-9 and TRBJ2-1; D remains unclear. The J call may be incorrect, as the DNA end agrees better with TRBJ2-7. From germline, CDR1 is SEHNR and CDR2 FQNEAQ (reference sequence). This CDR3 comprises 18 residues. CDR3 sequence (DNA): TGTGCCAGCAGCTCAGAAGCGAGGAACGGTAGCTCCTACAATGAGCAGTACTTC. It yields the protein CASSSEARNGSSYNEQYF.

V is TRBV6-2 or TRBV6-3 and J is TRBJ2-4; D is perhaps TRBD2 (6 bases). The CDR3 contains 17 residues. The germline gives CDR1 MNHEY, CDR2 SVGEGT. Trimming stripped 2 bases from V and 3 bases from J, with 17 bases between. CDR3 region: CASSYVGRSGGKNIQYF. The DNA of the CDR3 is TGTGCCAGCAGTTACGTTGGTCGATCCGGGGGCAAAAACATTCAGTACTTC.

This clonotype appeared a few times. This chain links TRBV7-8 with TRBJ2-4, with unresolved D. The V end was cut by 1 base, the J end by 0 bases, with 10 bases between. Germline-derived CDR1 and CDR2 are SGHVS and FQNEAQ. The CDR3 length is 16 residues. The DNA of the CDR3 is TGTGCCAGCAGCTTAGAAAGGTTTTTAGCCAAAAACATTCAGTACTTC. It specifies CASSLERFLAKNIQYF.

The J gene is TRBJ2-5, the V gene TRBV6-5, with D perhaps given as TRBD1 or TRBD2 (5 bases each). V was cut by 10 bases and J by 2 bases, with 14 bases left in between. The CDR3 has 13 residues. Per the germline V gene, CDR1 is MNHEY and CDR2 is SVGAGI. The CDR3, as DNA: TGTGCCACCGTCCCGGGACCACAAGAGACCCAGTACTTC. Protein: CATVPGPQETQYF.

For this clonotype: The junction does not match germline at one end; this may be a read error. The CDR3 coding sequence is TGTGCCAGCAGGCCTGGGAGGGCCACAGGTACGCAGTATTTT. It is translated as CASRPGRATGTQYF. The chain joins TRBV2 to TRBJ2-3; 7 bases are shared with TRBD2. CDR1 and CDR2 from the germline V gene are SNHLY and FYNNEI. This CDR3 has 14 residues.

The chain is built from TRBV11-2 and TRBJ2-1; 10 bases line up with TRBD2. V was pared by 8 bases and J by 5 bases, with 6 bases of the junction left unmatched. Germline CDR1 reads SGHAT; CDR2 reads FQNNGV. The CDR3 covers 14 residues. This CDR3 reads CASRSGGEDNEQFF. As DNA, the CDR3 is TGTGCCAGCCGCAGCGGGGGGGAGGACAATGAGCAGTTCTTC. The full variable domain, with the rest looked up from reference TRBV11-2 and TRBJ2-1, is EAGVAQSPRYKIIEKRQSVAFWCNPISGHATLYWYQQILGQGPKLLIQFQNNGVVDDSQLPKDRFSAERLKGVDSTLKIQPAKLEDSAVYLCASRSGGEDNEQFFGPGTRLTVL.

This clonotype occurred a few times. This sequence joins TRBV24-1 and TRBJ2-1; D uncertain. CDR1 and CDR2 from the germline V gene are KGHDR and SFDVKD. The CDR3 is 16 amino acids. The germline V and J ends were trimmed by 4 bases and 0 bases, with 12 bases remaining between them. Written as DNA, the CDR3 is TGTGCCACCAGTGACCGGACCGCTAGCTCCTACAATGAGCAGTTCTTC. This codes for CATSDRTASSYNEQFF.

The gene calls are TRBV4-1 and TRBJ2-4; 9 bases line up with TRBD1. The CDR3 loop spans 16 amino acids. Trimming cost V 4 bases and J 2 bases; bases outside gene matches: 6. The V gene's germline CDR1 is MGHRA and CDR2 YSYEKL. DNA of the CDR3: TGCGCCAGCAGCCTCGGGACAGGGAGAACCAAAAACATTCAGTACTTC. Amino acids: CASSLGTGRTKNIQYF.

This clonotype has at least ten counts. The chain recombines TRBV9 with TRBJ1-2, with a tentative D call TRBD1 (5 bases). V was cut by 4 bases and J by 2 bases, with 15 bases left in between. The germline CDR1 and CDR2 sequences are SGDLS and YYNGEE. This CDR3 comprises 15 residues. The CDR3 region has the DNA TGTGCCAGCAGCCTTGAGGGGAGGGCGAACTATGGCTACACCTTC. It codes for CASSLEGRANYGYTF.

In its sample, this clonotype was seen a few times. The chain joins TRBV29-1 to TRBJ2-4; no clear D gene. The J call may be incorrect, as the DNA end agrees better with TRBJ2-5. Germline CDR1 reads SQVTM; CDR2 reads ANQGSEA. This CDR3 contains 10 residues. The CDR3 here is CSVEKETQYF. CDR3 DNA sequence: TGCAGCGTTGAAAAAGAGACCCAGTACTTC.

The chain couples TRBV20-1 to TRBJ2-3; 9 positions agree with TRBD2. CDR3 size: 16 residues. The J segment lost 4 bases and the V segment lost 3 bases, leaving 11 bases of the junction unmatched. Germline CDR1 and CDR2: DFQATT and SNEGSKA (reference sequence). CDR3 loop: CSASPLAREGADTQYF. CDR3 DNA: TGCAGTGCTAGCCCCTTAGCGCGGGAGGGGGCAGATACGCAGTATTTT.

This clonotype was detected only a few times. J is TRBJ2-1 and V is TRBV7-2; maybe TRBD2 (6 bases). The CDR3 length is 19 residues. V lost 5 bases and J lost 0, with 23 bases in between. The V gene's germline CDR1 is SGHTA and CDR2 FQGNSA. The CDR3 protein is CASSLRAGTGLSSYNEQFF. DNA of the CDR3: TGTGCCAGCAGCCTAAGGGCGGGGACGGGCCTAAGCTCCTACAATGAGCAGTTCTTC. Full variable domain (missing parts from reference TRBV7-2 and TRBJ2-1): GAGVSQSPSNKVTEKGKDVELRCDPISGHTALYWYRQSLGQGLEFLIYFQGNSAPDKSGLPSDRFSAERTGGSVSTLTIQRTQQEDSAVYLCASSLRAGTGLSSYNEQFFGPGTRLTVL.

The chain joins TRBV4-3 to TRBJ2-6; tentative D call: TRBD1 (6 bases). V dropped 0 bases and J dropped 3 bases, with 9 bases sitting between them. CDR1 and CDR2 from the germline V gene are LGHNA and YSLEER. The CDR3 extends over 16 amino acids. Written as DNA, the CDR3 is TGCGCCAGCAGCCAAGACTGGGGGCGTGGGGCCAACGTCCTGACTTTC. It translates to CASSQDWGRGANVLTF.